This TCR beta chain was retrieved from a study of beta chain features in type 1 diabetes (dated by TCRdb to the late 2010s). Background on the whole study: Mean age, gender distribution, total cell number and subset yield were not different between patients and healthy donors. Naive and central memory subsets were obtained from all 28 donors, but regulatory and stem cell-like memory subsets were isolated from only 8 patients and roughly eight healthy donors. The study compared TCRB repertoires of sorted circulating CD4+ T cell subsets between recently diagnosed type 1 diabetes patients and matched healthy donors. A total of 90 million to 120 million sorted cells were examined across all samples, and a strong correlation was observed between cell number per subset and RNA yield.

General findings and caveats noted by the study authors: Patients with type 1 diabetes made fewer insertions and deleted more nucleotides at VDJ recombination sites, implying thymic rearrangement abnormalities. Because small numbers of individuals were included in the HLA sub-analyses, any influence of HLA type on TCRB rearrangement was left unresolved. Shorter templates might have been favored by PCR, but patient and control samples were amplified and corrected together, so both groups would have been affected equally by any skew. Because cDNA rather than genomic DNA was sequenced, highly expressing activated cells could have been over-represented, although no difference in activation and CD3 levels was found between groups. The naive, central memory and regulatory TCRB repertoires appeared to resemble one another more closely among patients than among healthy donors. A moderate but significant shortening of TCRB CDR3 length was observed in type 1 diabetes patients in all four CD4+ subsets.

After removal of 4 bases from V and 7 bases from J, the junction retains 9 bases not matched to a gene. From cysteine to phenylalanine, the CDR3 is 16 amino acids long. CDR3 DNA is the only sequence kept; it has 48 bases, read in frame from the first base. As encoded in the germline V gene, CDR1 is KGHSH while CDR2 is LQKENI. This clone was counted a few times. Its antigen is currently not known. No per-base quality is available; no much larger clone lies one base away. From each donor, a single peripheral blood sample of around 0.12 L on average was drawn into heparinised tubes. Naive, central memory, regulatory and stem cell-like memory CD4+ T cells were sorted on a BD FACSAria II using a panel including CD45RO, CCR7, CD25, CD127, CD95 and CD27. A purity above 98% was achieved for all sorted populations. Right away, PBMCs were isolated by Lymphoprep density gradient centrifugation and were stained directly, with no culture step. Samples were stained and sorted in pairs, with one healthy donor and one patient per experiment, so that batch effects were minimized.

The High Capacity cDNA Reverse Transcription Kit was used to reverse transcribe all of the isolated RNA, meaning that expressed TCRB transcripts were what got sequenced. Deep immunoSEQ sequencing was applied to naive, central memory and regulatory T cell samples, giving an average of roughly 3.5 million total reads per sample. Sorted cells were lysed in RLT buffer and RNA was extracted with DNase-treated RNeasy Micro or Mini kits, depending on cell number. Each cell subset was processed on its own to prevent cross-contamination, while patient and healthy donor samples were processed together. The immunoSEQ multiplex PCR was used to amplify TCRB sequences from cDNA, yielding 87-bp fragments that span the CDR3 region. Sequencing of the amplicons was performed on the Illumina HiSeq platform. In the source study's methods: PCR bias was corrected computationally using synthetic template baselines, and reads within Hamming distance 2 were collapsed, with unmergeable singletons discarded. Reads were aligned against IMGT so that V, D and J genes, CDR3 length and insertions or deletions at six rearrangement sites could be assigned. Clonotype counts were normalized to sorted cell number within each subset before computing true diversity and Gini coefficients with the tcR R package. The overlap coefficient, calculated on TCRB nucleotide sequences, was used to measure repertoire sharing. TCRdb's version of the immuneACCESS table is confined to in-frame rearrangements and falls short of the full clone set. An unresolved V gene accounts for under half of the shortfall where checked; the remainder is of unknown origin. Clone size and V and J calls were adopted from that table, with D and trimming inferred from the DNA. In all, the sample holds 200,000 to 250,000 clones, and about a tenth of those were seen once. The ten largest clones take up 1% to 1.5% of the sample.

The sequence was obtained from a young man in good health. Source material: central memory CD4+ T cells from blood. Rearrangement joined TRBV18 to TRBJ2-3, with 12 bases aligning to TRBD2. The CDR3 has the sequence CASSLSRTSGTNTQYF. The DNA sequence is as follows: TGTGCCAGCTCACTCTCCAGGACTAGCGGGACAAATACGCAGTATTTT.